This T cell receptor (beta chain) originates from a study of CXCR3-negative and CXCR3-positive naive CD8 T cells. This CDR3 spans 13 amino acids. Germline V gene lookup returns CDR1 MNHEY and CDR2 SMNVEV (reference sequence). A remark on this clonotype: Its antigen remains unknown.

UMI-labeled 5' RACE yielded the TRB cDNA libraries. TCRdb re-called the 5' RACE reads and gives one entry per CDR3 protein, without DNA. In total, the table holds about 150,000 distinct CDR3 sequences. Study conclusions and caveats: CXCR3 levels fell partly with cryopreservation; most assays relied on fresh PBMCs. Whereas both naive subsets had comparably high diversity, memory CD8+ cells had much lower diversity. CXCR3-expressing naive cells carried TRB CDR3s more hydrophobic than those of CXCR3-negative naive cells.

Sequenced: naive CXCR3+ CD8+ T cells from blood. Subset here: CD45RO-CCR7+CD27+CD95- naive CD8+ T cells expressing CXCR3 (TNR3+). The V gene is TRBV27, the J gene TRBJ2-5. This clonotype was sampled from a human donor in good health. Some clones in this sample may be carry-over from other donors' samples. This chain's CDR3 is CASSFGFWETQYF.